This TCR beta chain was captured in a study of shared clonotypes between healthy human individuals. Findings of the study overall: Relative to memory subsets, naive subsets generally showed larger estimated richness. Relative to their counterparts shared across all four donors, non-shared clonotypes exhibited diminished generation probabilities.

Worth noting for this clone: The antigen is unknown.

Germline trimming cut 3 bases from V and 1 base from J; bases unmatched to any gene: 5. The length of the CDR3 is 15 residues. In germline, CDR1 is SGHRS, CDR2 YFSETQ. A CD45RA+ naive subset and a CD45RA-negative memory subset were split from CD4+ cells. Per the original data handling: ImmunoSEQ junction-only sequences lacked quality scores, so their filtering differed. Using immunoSEQ multiplex PCR, the repertoire was profiled, and TCRdb retains in-frame clones only, with some absent. That table gives V, J and clone size, and the DNA gave D and trimming. The table includes 1.4 million or so clones, 98% detected once.

The clonotype was recovered from a man aged 30 to 39 in good health. The chain recombines TRBV5-1 with TRBJ2-3; TRBD1 matches 7 bases. Material for sequencing was naive CD4+ T cells sorted from blood. Subset given: CD45RA+ positively selected. CDR3 in amino acids: CASSYTGVGTDTQYF. In DNA, the CDR3 is TGCGCCAGCAGCTACACAGGGGTGGGCACAGATACGCAGTATTTT.